The 18 T cell receptor beta chains presented below share a single source sample, sequenced in a study of CD8 T cells in Susac syndrome. cDNA came from 0.5 to 1 ug RNA primed by random hexamers. Via MiXCR, TCRdb re-called the immunoSEQ multiplex PCR reads, giving one row per CDR3 protein. The table has 160,000 or so distinct CDR3 sequences, approximately 95% seen once; the top ten hold roughly 0.16%. Sequencing was carried out using CD4+ T cells from PBMCs. These receptors came from a human donor with Susac syndrome.

This chain links TRBV4-1 with TRBJ1-2; weak D call: TRBD1 (5 bases). The CDR3 is 15 residues long. The germline gives CDR1 MGHRA, CDR2 YSYEKL. Trimming pared 1 base from V and 1 base from J, leaving 10 bases between. The CDR3 here is CASSQVARVNYGYTF. The DNA for the CDR3 is TGCGCCAGCAGCCAAGTCGCCAGGGTTAACTATGGCTACACCTTC.

The rearrangement uses TRBV7-9 and TRBJ2-1; TRBD2 aligns across 7 bases. The CDR3 length is 18 residues. V was clipped by 4 bases and J by 0 bases; unmatched bases: 12. The germline V gene has CDR1 SEHNR and CDR2 FQNEAQ (reference sequence). CDR3 sequence: CASSSPSSGPRSYNEQFF. The DNA of the CDR3 is TGTGCCAGCAGCTCCCCTTCTAGCGGCCCGCGCTCCTACAATGAGCAGTTCTTC.

This chain connects TRBV2 to TRBJ2-7; D remains ambiguous. The V gene's germline CDR1 is SNHLY and CDR2 FYNNEI. The CDR3 runs 14 residues. V was clipped by 3 bases and J by 1 base, with 10 bases between them. The CDR3: CASSEGYNSYEQYF. The CDR3 DNA follows: TGTGCCAGCAGTGAGGGTTACAATTCCTACGAGCAGTACTTC.

The chain recombines TRBV10-3 with TRBJ2-3, with 12 bases matching TRBD2. Germline V CDR1 and CDR2: ENHRY, SYGVKD. J was trimmed by 2 bases and V by 5 bases; bases with no gene match: 8. CDR3 size: 17 residues. This CDR3 is CAISPRTSGAHTDTQYF. Written as DNA, the CDR3 is TGTGCCATCAGTCCCCGGACTAGCGGGGCGCACACAGATACGCAGTATTTT.

Only one count was recorded for this clonotype. The chain carries TRBV12-3 or TRBV12-4 and TRBJ2-7; 7 nucleotides line up with TRBD1. CDR3 length: 16 residues. Trimming took 0 bases from V and 2 from J; bases not matched to a gene: 7. The CDR3: CASSLAIGQVPYEQYF. As DNA, the CDR3 is TGTGCCAGCAGTTTAGCAATTGGACAGGTTCCCTACGAGCAGTACTTC.

This clonotype came up once. This sequence joins TRBV14 and TRBJ2-2; TRBD2 might be the D (5 bases). The CDR3 length is 15 residues. Germline loops: CDR1 SGHDN, CDR2 FVKESK. Trimming removed 4 bases at V and 2 bases at J, with 11 bases between. CDR3 DNA: TGTGCCAGCAGCCCGAGGGCCACAAACACCGGGGAGCTGTTTTTT. It translates to CASSPRATNTGELFF.

The DNA of the CDR3 is TGTGCCAGCAGCTTAGATCATGCGGACCAAGAGACCCAGTACTTC. Translated, it gives CASSLDHADQETQYF. J is TRBJ2-5 and V is TRBV11-2; the D is unclear. The germline V gene encodes CDR1 SGHAT and CDR2 FQNNGV. The CDR3 is made up of 15 amino acids. V shed 0 bases and J shed 0 bases, with 8 bases lying between them.

The V call is TRBV15, the J call TRBJ2-7, with 7 bases identical to TRBD1. The CDR3 runs to 15 residues. The V and J ends lost 4 bases and 9 bases, in that order; junction bases with no gene match: 15. The V gene's germline CDR1 is LNHNV and CDR2 YYDKDF (reference sequence). In nucleotides, the CDR3 is TGTGCCACCAGCAACGACAGGGCTGGGGTCGCGGTGCAGTACTTC. Protein product: CATSNDRAGVAVQYF.

The gene calls are TRBV3-1 and TRBJ1-5, with 9 bases fitting TRBD1. The CDR3 loop spans 16 amino acids. The ends lost 1 base at V and 5 bases at J; junction bases unmatched: 6. Germline CDR1 LGHDT, CDR2 YNNKEL (reference sequence). This CDR3 reads CASSQGETGGDQPQHF. DNA of the CDR3: TGTGCCAGCAGCCAAGGGGAGACAGGGGGGGATCAGCCCCAGCATTTT.

This chain uses TRBV29-1 with TRBJ1-1; the D is unclear. Germline V gene sequence: CDR1 SQVTM, CDR2 ANQGSEA. This CDR3 has 11 amino acids. V shed 7 bases and J shed 1 base, with 7 bases lying between them. The CDR3 DNA follows: TGCAGCGCTATTGAGAACACTGAAGCTTTCTTT. Translation gives CSAIENTEAFF.

This chain joins TRBV29-1 and TRBJ2-4; D is perhaps TRBD1 or TRBD2 (6 bases each). Trimming cost V 4 bases and J 9 bases, with 16 bases left between them. The germline CDR1 and CDR2 sequences are SQVTM and ANQGSEA. There are 13 residues in the CDR3. The CDR3 protein is CSVGGRGEVIQYF. The CDR3 DNA is TGCAGCGTTGGGGGGCGGGGAGAGGTCATTCAGTACTTC.

This chain connects TRBV2 to TRBJ2-7; D not certain. V was trimmed by 0 bases and J by 10 bases, leaving 7 bases between them. The CDR3 has 11 residues. Germline V gene sequence: CDR1 SNHLY, CDR2 FYNNEI. The CDR3 DNA reads TGTGCCAGCAGTGAAGCGCAAAACCAGTACTTC. Its protein product is CASSEAQNQYF. The full variable domain, with the rest looked up from reference TRBV2 and TRBJ2-7, is EPEVTQTPSHQVTQMGQEVILRCVPISNHLYFYWYRQILGQKVEFLVSFYNNEISEKSEIFDDQFSVERPDGSNFTLKIRSTKLEDSAMYFCASSEAQNQYFGPGTRLTVT.

This chain uses TRBV29-1 with TRBJ2-2, with D perhaps given as TRBD1 or TRBD2 (5 bases each). CDR1 and CDR2 from the germline V gene are SQVTM and ANQGSEA. Trimming pared 8 bases from V and 4 bases from J, leaving 8 bases between. The CDR3 runs 11 residues. This CDR3 is CSIGGTGELFF. The CDR3 nucleotides are TGCAGCATTGGGGGCACCGGGGAGCTGTTTTTT.

The CDR3 region has the DNA TGCAGCGTTACGGTGAGCTCTGGAAACACCATATATTTT. This sequence encodes CSVTVSSGNTIYF. V and J are TRBV29-1 and TRBJ1-3; no firm D call. CDR3 length: 13 amino acids. Per germline, CDR1 SQVTM and CDR2 ANQGSEA. V gave up 5 bases and J gave up 0 bases, with 8 bases separating them.

The rearrangement uses TRBV5-1 and TRBJ1-1, with D perhaps TRBD1 (6 bases). The length of the CDR3 is 12 residues. V gave up 4 bases and J gave up 5 bases, with 9 bases separating them. Germline lookup yields CDR1 SGHRS and CDR2 YFSETQ. The CDR3 is CASSLDRTEAFF. In nucleotides, the CDR3 is TGCGCCAGCAGCCTCGACAGGACTGAAGCTTTCTTT.

The chain carries TRBV12-5 and TRBJ2-3; 12 bases agree with TRBD2. V shed 5 bases, J shed 2 bases, and the junction held 8 bases outside the gene matches. The germline V gene encodes CDR1 LGHNT and CDR2 FRNRAP. This CDR3 has 17 residues. CDR3 protein: CASGPWTSGDPTDTQYF. The CDR3 DNA reads TGTGCTAGTGGTCCGTGGACTAGCGGGGACCCCACAGATACGCAGTATTTT.

The count of this clonotype is one. The CDR3, as DNA: TGTGCCAGCAACAGCTTTCCCAGGGGGCGCTTCCATGAGCAGTTCTTC. This translates into CASNSFPRGRFHEQFF. This chain uses TRBV7-8 with TRBJ2-1, with 8 bases matching TRBD1. The germline gives CDR1 SGHVS, CDR2 FQNEAQ. This CDR3 has 16 amino acids. V lost 7 bases and J lost 8; bases outside the gene matches: 16. The variable domain in full, with the rest retrieved from reference TRBV7-8 and TRBJ2-1, is GAGVSQSPRYKVAKRGQDVALRCDPISGHVSLFWYQQALGQGPEFLTYFQNEAQLDKSGLPSDRFFAERPEGSVSTLKIQRTQQEDSAVYLCASNSFPRGRFHEQFFGPGTRLTVL.

The V call is TRBV29-1, the J call TRBJ2-3; D may match TRBD1 or TRBD2 (5 bases each). Per germline, CDR1 SQVTM and CDR2 ANQGSEA. This CDR3 spans 14 amino acids. With 5 bases removed from V and 2 bases from J, the gap between germline ends came to 14 bases. The CDR3, as DNA: TGCAGCGTTCCCATACAGGACTTCACAGATACGCAGTATTTT. It translates to CSVPIQDFTDTQYF.